These 30 T cell receptor beta chains were all obtained from the same sample, sequenced in a study of regulatory T cells in long-lasting Graves disease (dated by TCRdb to about 2021). Receptors were amplified or captured by multiplex PCR. TCRdb lists the instrument as Illumina HiSeq 4000. To build TCR beta libraries, CDR3 regions were amplified by Arm-PCR using iRepertoire HTBI primers. TCRdb trimmed public reads at Q25 via fastp, called clones via MiXCR and kept in-frame beta chains. CDR3 protein sequences are deduplicated, and each keeps its most common genes and DNA. The sample has a few hundred thousand distinct CDR3 sequences on record, less than 25% of them singletons. Roughly 26% of the sample is taken by the ten largest. In light of the paper, this sample's time point label describes: persistent/refractory GD, antithyroid drugs over 5 years with positive TRAb. For both TCR sequencing and RNA sequencing, RNA was extracted from PBMCs in TRIzol.

The material was peripheral blood mononuclear cells (PBMCs), obtained when the disease was refractory, from a patient treated with antithyroid drugs. These receptors were taken from a female donor with Graves disease.

Details on this clonotype: Since no conserved phenylalanine or tryptophan closes the CDR3, a read error is the likely cause. The chain employs TRBV10-3 and TRBJ2-5; D perhaps matches TRBD2 (6 bases). The length of the CDR3 is 11 residues. Germline V CDR1 and CDR2: ENHRY, SYGVKD. Trimming removed 10 bases from V and 1 base from J, with 7 bases in between. DNA for the CDR3: TGTGCCACCGGGGGCCAAGAGACCCAGTACTCC. Its translation is CATGGQETQYS.

Remarks on this clonotype: A read error is possible here, since a much larger clone lies one base away. The V and J genes are TRBV13 and TRBJ2-7, with D possibly matching TRBD2 (5 bases). This CDR3 is built from 13 residues. CDR1 is PRHDT, CDR2 FYEKMQ, per germline (reference sequence). CDR3 sequence: CASSYEGPYGQYF. As DNA, the CDR3 is TGTGCCAGCAGTTACGAGGGTCCCTACGGGCAGTACTTC.

The genes are TRBV5-1 and TRBJ2-4, with D possibly TRBD2 on 5 matching bases. The V end was cut by 0 bases, the J end by 6 bases, with 13 bases between. Germline V gene data show CDR1 as SGHRS and CDR2 as YFSETQ. CDR3 length: 15 residues. The CDR3 loop is CASSLGPGELNIQYF. DNA for the CDR3: TGCGCCAGCAGCTTGGGCCCCGGGGAGTTAAACATTCAGTACTTC. Complete variable domain (other parts from reference TRBV5-1 and TRBJ2-4): KAGVTQTPRYLIKTRGQQVTLSCSPISGHRSVSWYQQTPGQGLQFLFEYFSETQRNKGNFPGRFSGRQFSNSRSEMNVSTLELGDSALYLCASSLGPGELNIQYFGAGTRLSVL.

This clonotype came up many times. The chain has TRBV2 and TRBJ2-3, with TRBD2 as a possible D gene (6 bases). Germline V gives CDR1 SNHLY, CDR2 FYNNEI. This CDR3 is built from 14 residues. Between the trimmed V and J ends, which lost 7 bases and 2 bases, there was a span of 13 bases. The CDR3 loop reads CASIGTLSTDTQYF. CDR3 in DNA: TGTGCCAGCATAGGGACTCTCTCCACAGATACGCAGTATTTT.

This clonotype was counted ten times or more. The chain is built from TRBV28 and TRBJ1-6; no clear D. The CDR3 is 17 amino acids. V was trimmed by 3 bases and J by 4 bases, leaving 16 bases between them. Germline V lookup: CDR1 MDHEN, CDR2 SYDVKM. The DNA for the CDR3 is TGTGCCAGCAGTTTGTACAAGCAGACCCGGTATAATTCACCCCTCCACTTT. Residues: CASSLYKQTRYNSPLHF.

This clonotype has just a few counts. The rearrangement uses TRBV2 and TRBJ2-7, with 10 bases aligning to TRBD2. V was clipped by 6 bases and J by 2 bases; unmatched bases: 7. CDR1 is SNHLY and CDR2 is FYNNEI in the germline V gene. The CDR3 runs 15 residues. This chain's CDR3 is CASSQGLAVAYEQYF. CDR3 sequence (DNA): TGTGCCAGCAGCCAAGGACTAGCGGTTGCCTACGAGCAGTACTTC.

This rearrangement joins TRBV24-1 to TRBJ2-2; D uncertain. Looked up from germline, CDR1 is KGHDR and CDR2 is SFDVKD. CDR3 length: 12 amino acids. Trimming took 4 bases from V and 6 from J, leaving 5 bases between them. The CDR3 DNA reads TGTGCCACCAGTGACCCCCCCGGGGAGCTGTTTTTT. It yields the protein CATSDPPGELFF.

J is TRBJ2-3 and V is TRBV2, with D perhaps TRBD2 (5 bases). Trimming removed 6 bases at V and 4 bases at J, with 20 bases between. The germline V gene encodes CDR1 SNHLY and CDR2 FYNNEI. CDR3 length equals 16 residues. CDR3 sequence: CASSSPDSARPDTQYF. CDR3 DNA sequence: TGTGCCAGCAGCTCCCCGGACTCGGCCCGCCCAGATACGCAGTATTTT.

This clonotype showed up many times. The chain recombines TRBV12-3 or TRBV12-4 with TRBJ2-2; 14 bases line up with TRBD2. Trimming took 6 bases from V and 5 from J; bases not matched to a gene: 5. The CDR3 sequence is 16 residues long. CDR3 amino acids: CASRSGLAGGTGELFF. In nucleotides, the CDR3 is TGTGCCAGCAGATCTGGACTAGCGGGAGGAACCGGGGAGCTGTTTTTT.

This clonotype was observed at least ten times. The chain links TRBV6-5 to TRBJ1-4; D unresolved. Trimming pared 2 bases from V and 6 bases from J, leaving 10 bases between. The germline CDR1 and CDR2 sequences are MNHEY and SVGAGI. This CDR3 comprises 14 residues. CDR3 loop: CASSYNTADEKLFF. The CDR3 DNA sequence: TGTGCCAGCAGTTACAACACAGCGGATGAAAAACTGTTTTTT.

The gene calls are TRBV24-1 and TRBJ1-1; TRBD1 is a possible D gene (5 bases). The V end lost 7 bases, the J end lost 2 bases, and 10 bases lay between the germline ends. Germline assignment: CDR1 KGHDR and CDR2 SFDVKD. The CDR3 extends over 13 amino acids. CDR3 protein: CATSFGDNTEAFF. The DNA for the CDR3 is TGTGCCACCAGCTTTGGGGACAACACTGAAGCTTTCTTT.

With regard to this clonotype: This CDR3 is missing its conserved last phenylalanine or tryptophan, likely due to a read error. The V call is TRBV27, the J call TRBJ2-2; no clear D gene. Trimming left V 3 bases short and J 1 base short, with 6 bases between. The germline V gene encodes CDR1 MNHEY and CDR2 SMNVEV (reference sequence). This CDR3 spans 14 amino acids. The CDR3 loop is CASSLCKNTGELFL. CDR3 in DNA: TGTGCCAGCAGTTTGTGCAAGAACACCGGGGAGCTGTTTCTT.

This clonotype was observed at least ten times. The V and J genes are TRBV2 and TRBJ1-6, with 10 bases fitting TRBD1. Germline V gene lookup returns CDR1 SNHLY and CDR2 FYNNEI. This CDR3 has 15 amino acids. The trim removed 10 bases at V and 4 bases at J, leaving 7 bases unmatched. The CDR3 region is CATLRDRGYNSPLHF. For the CDR3, the DNA is TGTGCCACCCTGCGGGACAGGGGTTATAATTCACCCCTCCACTTT.

The chain recombines TRBV10-3 with TRBJ2-3, with TRBD2 as a possible D gene (7 bases). Germline V gene data show CDR1 as ENHRY and CDR2 as SYGVKD. The V end was cut by 6 bases, the J end by 4 bases, with 29 bases between. The CDR3 spans 19 residues. CDR3 loop: CAISHTGGRTNPTADTQYF. CDR3 nucleotides: TGTGCCATCAGCCACACGGGGGGCCGGACTAACCCGACGGCAGATACGCAGTATTTT.

The V and J genes are TRBV7-8 and TRBJ2-3, with 9 bases identical to TRBD2. J lost 6 bases, V lost 8 bases, and 12 bases had no gene match. From germline, CDR1 is SGHVS and CDR2 FQNEAQ. The length of the CDR3 is 15 residues. CDR3 nucleotides: TGTGCCAGCGGACCGTCGGCGGGAGGGTTGGATACGCAGTATTTT. It encodes CASGPSAGGLDTQYF.

This clonotype has more than one count but fewer than ten. This rearrangement joins TRBV5-1 to TRBJ1-1; D possibly corresponds to TRBD1 (5 bases). Germline V gene sequence: CDR1 SGHRS, CDR2 YFSETQ. There are 14 residues in the CDR3. Trimming stripped 1 base from V and 3 bases from J, with 10 bases between. The CDR3 DNA is TGCGCCAGCAGCTTGACCGGGGGACACACTGAAGCTTTCTTT. This codes for CASSLTGGHTEAFF.

This clonotype was recorded a few times. The gene calls are TRBV27 and TRBJ2-7; D may be TRBD2 (6 bases). The length of the CDR3 is 15 residues. The germline V and J ends were trimmed by 6 bases and 0 bases, with 15 bases remaining between them. Germline CDR1 reads MNHEY; CDR2 reads SMNVEV (reference sequence). Here the CDR3 reads CASRFREVGSYEQYF. The CDR3 DNA follows: TGTGCCAGCAGATTTAGGGAGGTGGGCTCCTACGAGCAGTACTTC.

The chain carries TRBV3-1 and TRBJ2-4; tentative D call: TRBD2 (5 bases). V dropped 1 base and J dropped 8 bases, with 12 bases sitting between them. Germline V gene data show CDR1 as LGHDT and CDR2 as YNNKEL (reference sequence). The CDR3 spans 14 residues. The CDR3 nucleotides are TGTGCCAGCAGCCAAGGGTCGGGAATTGACATTCAGTACTTC. It is translated as CASSQGSGIDIQYF.

This clonotype showed up just a few times. The V gene is TRBV7-2, the J gene TRBJ2-5; tentative D call: TRBD2 (6 bases). Trimming left V 4 bases short and J 4 bases short, with 13 bases between. CDR1 is SGHTA and CDR2 is FQGNSA in the germline V gene. The CDR3 contains 14 residues. CDR3 bases: TGTGCCAGCAGCTACTGGACTATGATAGAGACCCAGTACTTC. The encoded protein is CASSYWTMIETQYF.

The chain combines TRBV5-1 with TRBJ1-5; a possible D gene is TRBD1 (5 bases). Germline V CDR1 and CDR2: SGHRS, YFSETQ. Trimming took off 0 bases at V and 4 bases at J, with 11 bases between the two ends. The CDR3 contains 15 residues. The CDR3 nucleotides are TGCGCCAGCAGCTTGGCGTCGGGACCGAATCAGCCCCAGCATTTT. Translated: CASSLASGPNQPQHF. Filled out from reference TRBV5-1 and TRBJ1-5, the complete variable domain reads KAGVTQTPRYLIKTRGQQVTLSCSPISGHRSVSWYQQTPGQGLQFLFEYFSETQRNKGNFPGRFSGRQFSNSRSEMNVSTLELGDSALYLCASSLASGPNQPQHFGDGTRLSIL.

This clonotype was picked up many times. The rearrangement joins TRBV9 to TRBJ1-2; TRBD1 aligns across 8 bases. The V segment lost 6 bases and the J segment 5 bases; nucleotides outside the gene matches: 12. Germline assignment: CDR1 SGDLS and CDR2 YYNGEE. The CDR3 contains 15 residues. CDR3 region: CASTPAGQGHYGYTF. The CDR3, as DNA: TGTGCCAGCACCCCGGCAGGACAGGGTCATTATGGCTACACCTTC.

This clonotype occurred many times. The V and J genes are TRBV6-5 and TRBJ2-7; D remains unclear. This CDR3 region has 15 residues. V was trimmed by 0 bases and J by 0 bases, leaving 9 bases between them. CDR1 is MNHEY, CDR2 SVGAGI, per germline. The CDR3 is CASSYSYSSSYEQYF. Here the CDR3 DNA reads TGTGCCAGCAGTTACTCCTACTCTTCCTCCTACGAGCAGTACTTC.

This clonotype was found a few times. This chain links TRBV7-2 with TRBJ1-5; D uncertain. This CDR3 is built from 14 residues. Germline CDR1 reads SGHTA; CDR2 reads FQGNSA. Trimming took off 5 bases at V and 7 bases at J, with 15 bases between the two ends. DNA of the CDR3: TGTGCCAGCAGCCCGCGCGAACTAGGGCAGCCCCAGCATTTT. It encodes CASSPRELGQPQHF. The whole variable domain, filled in from reference TRBV7-2 and TRBJ1-5, reads GAGVSQSPSNKVTEKGKDVELRCDPISGHTALYWYRQSLGQGLEFLIYFQGNSAPDKSGLPSDRFSAERTGGSVSTLTIQRTQQEDSAVYLCASSPRELGQPQHFGDGTRLSIL.

The chain links TRBV10-3 to TRBJ2-7; 8 bases map to TRBD2. The V and J ends lost 2 bases and 3 bases, in that order; junction bases with no gene match: 6. Germline-derived CDR1 and CDR2 are ENHRY and SYGVKD. This CDR3 has 15 residues. The CDR3 reads CAISERSSGLYEQYF. The CDR3 bases are TGTGCCATCAGTGAGAGGTCTAGCGGGCTCTACGAGCAGTACTTC.

The rearrangement uses TRBV7-9 and TRBJ2-1; the D is unclear. V was cut by 8 bases and J by 2 bases, with 13 bases left in between. The CDR3 extends over 14 amino acids. Germline V gene data show CDR1 as SEHNR and CDR2 as FQNEAQ (reference sequence). The chain's CDR3 is CASRPMGTYNEQFF. CDR3 in DNA: TGTGCCAGCCGACCTATGGGGACCTACAATGAGCAGTTCTTC. Complete variable domain (other parts from reference TRBV7-9 and TRBJ2-1): DTGVSQNPRHKITKRGQNVTFRCDPISEHNRLYWYRQTLGQGPEFLTYFQNEAQLEKSRLLSDRFSAERPKGSFSTLEIQRTEQGDSAMYLCASRPMGTYNEQFFGPGTRLTVL.

The rearrangement uses TRBV5-1 and TRBJ1-1, with D uncertain. The germline V gene encodes CDR1 SGHRS and CDR2 YFSETQ. V gave up 4 bases and J gave up 5 bases, with 21 bases separating them. The CDR3 contains 16 residues. CDR3 nucleotides: TGCGCCAGCAGCCGCACAAACCGCCGGGCGGGGACTGAAGCTTTCTTT. Its translation: CASSRTNRRAGTEAFF. The variable domain in full, completed from reference TRBV5-1 and TRBJ1-1, reads KAGVTQTPRYLIKTRGQQVTLSCSPISGHRSVSWYQQTPGQGLQFLFEYFSETQRNKGNFPGRFSGRQFSNSRSEMNVSTLELGDSALYLCASSRTNRRAGTEAFFGQGTRLTVV.

This clonotype has at least ten counts. This sequence joins TRBV6-1 and TRBJ2-7; 12 positions agree with TRBD2. Germline V lookup: CDR1 MNHNS, CDR2 SASEGT. The CDR3 covers 15 residues. With V trimmed by 5 bases and J by 7 bases, 9 bases remained unmatched. CDR3 nucleotides: TGTGCCAGCAGTAAAGGACTAGCGGGATTTGGTGAGCAGTACTTC. Its translation: CASSKGLAGFGEQYF.

This sequence joins TRBV29-1 and TRBJ1-1; 7 bases fit TRBD1. The junction had 7 bases not matched to a gene; V was cut back by 5 bases and J by 4 bases. The CDR3 is 13 amino acids. The germline CDR1 and CDR2 sequences are SQVTM and ANQGSEA. CDR3 sequence reads: CSVMAGGRTEAFF. In DNA form, the CDR3 reads TGCAGCGTTATGGCAGGGGGTCGCACTGAAGCTTTCTTT.

This clonotype was counted a few times. The chain couples TRBV6-2 or TRBV6-3 to TRBJ2-7; a weak D match, TRBD1 (6 bases). CDR1 and CDR2 from the germline V gene are MNHEY and SVGEGT. The CDR3 sequence is 15 residues long. V lost 2 bases to trimming and J lost 5 bases, with 16 bases between them. CDR3 region: CASSYADTGSHEQYF. The CDR3 nucleotides read TGTGCCAGCAGTTACGCCGACACAGGGTCCCACGAGCAGTACTTC.

This clonotype was counted many times. The gene calls are TRBV6-1 and TRBJ2-7, with 7 bases aligning to TRBD1. The CDR3 contains 13 residues. V lost 6 bases, J lost 5 bases, and 7 bases stayed unmatched. CDR1 is MNHNS and CDR2 is SASEGT in the germline V gene. CDR3 nucleotide sequence: TGTGCCAGCAGATGGACAGGTGGGCACGAGCAGTACTTC. Protein sequence: CASRWTGGHEQYF.